Presented here are 32 T cell receptor beta chains from one specimen sequenced in a study of glioma-infiltrating T cells. TCR alpha and beta CDR3 regions were amplified from RNA using iRepertoire nested multiplex PCR. TCRdb re-called the multiplex PCR reads through MiXCR, storing one row per CDR3 protein. The table shows about 140,000 distinct CDR3 sequences, with roughly two fifths occurring only once. The sample consisted of glioma tissue, nonneoplastic brain tissue, or PBMCs (not recorded which). The receptors shown here come from a human donor with low-grade glioma or glioblastoma, undergoing nonglioma brain surgery, or in good health (not recorded which).

The chain couples TRBV5-1 to TRBJ1-3, with D maybe TRBD1 (5 bases). The CDR3 loop spans 14 amino acids. Trimming shortened V by 0 bases and J by 3 bases, and 7 bases separated the two germline ends. Germline loops: CDR1 SGHRS, CDR2 YFSETQ. The CDR3 loop is CASSLAGYGNTIYF. CDR3 nucleotide sequence: TGCGCCAGCAGCTTGGCAGGGTATGGAAACACCATATATTTT.

This clonotype was detected many times. The chain employs TRBV6-2 or TRBV6-3 and TRBJ2-5, with 10 bases matching TRBD2. There are 15 residues in the CDR3. V dropped 3 bases and J dropped 3; count of bases not matched to a gene: 4. Germline CDR1 is MNHEY and CDR2 is SVGEGT. The CDR3 loop is CASSYLGLAEETQYF. The CDR3 coding sequence is TGTGCCAGCAGTTATCTCGGACTAGCGGAAGAGACCCAGTACTTC.

The gene calls are TRBV6-6 and TRBJ1-3; the match to TRBD1 covers 7 bases. This CDR3 is 14 amino acids long. V was clipped by 4 bases and J by 2 bases; unmatched bases: 2. Germline loops: CDR1 MNHNY, CDR2 SVGAGI (reference sequence). In DNA form, the CDR3 reads TGTGCCAGCAGTTCCGACAGGGCTGGAAACACCATATATTTT. Its translation: CASSSDRAGNTIYF.

The V gene is TRBV6-2 or TRBV6-3, the J gene TRBJ1-5, with D possibly TRBD1 on 6 matching bases. CDR3 length: 15 residues. V gave up 2 bases and J gave up 4 bases, with 12 bases separating them. CDR1 is MNHEY and CDR2 is SVGEGT in the germline V gene. The CDR3 here is CASSYVGRGNQPQHF. CDR3 bases: TGTGCCAGCAGTTACGTGGGCAGGGGAAATCAGCCCCAGCATTTT.

This chain connects TRBV18 to TRBJ1-1; no clear D. Germline V gene data show CDR1 as KGHSH and CDR2 as LQKENI. Trimming stripped 5 bases from V and 5 bases from J, with 9 bases between. CDR3 length equals 12 residues. This CDR3 reads CASSSQETEAFF. The CDR3 nucleotides read TGTGCCAGCTCATCTCAGGAAACTGAAGCTTTCTTT.

V is TRBV24-1 and J is TRBJ2-1, with D possibly TRBD2 on 6 matching bases. V gave up 4 bases and J gave up 7 bases, with 19 bases separating them. Germline V gene data show CDR1 as KGHDR and CDR2 as SFDVKD. The length of the CDR3 is 16 residues. CDR3 bases: TGTGCCACCAGTGACAGAAGGCCGGAGGGCCCTAATGAGCAGTTCTTC. This gives the protein CATSDRRPEGPNEQFF.

This clonotype was detected only a few times. V is TRBV10-1 and J is TRBJ2-3, with D perhaps TRBD2 (6 bases). CDR3 length: 14 residues. Germline CDR1 reads WNHNN; CDR2 reads SYGVQD (reference sequence). Deletions cut 6 bases from V and 4 bases from J, with 14 bases between. In DNA, the CDR3 is TGCGCCAGCAGAGCGAGCCCGGGAGCAGATACGCAGTATTTT. Its protein is CASRASPGADTQYF.

The chain couples TRBV27 to TRBJ1-2, with D possibly matching TRBD1 (5 bases). In germline, CDR1 is MNHEY, CDR2 SMNVEV (reference sequence). The CDR3 extends over 14 amino acids. The V end was cut by 4 bases, the J end by 4 bases, with 13 bases between. The CDR3 DNA follows: TGTGCCAGCAGTTCCGCAGGGTTTTTCTATGGCTACACCTTC. It encodes CASSSAGFFYGYTF.

This clonotype was seen many times. The chain employs TRBV7-6 and TRBJ1-5; D might be TRBD1 (5 bases). Germline values: CDR1 SGHVS, CDR2 FNYEAQ. The CDR3 is made up of 13 amino acids. V lost 4 bases to trimming and J lost 3 bases, with 7 bases between them. The CDR3 protein is CASSSGPNQPQHF. DNA of the CDR3: TGTGCCAGCAGCTCAGGGCCCAATCAGCCCCAGCATTTT.

The V gene is TRBV7-9, the J gene TRBJ1-2, with 10 bases that match TRBD1. Losses at the gene ends were 1 base for V and 3 bases for J; bases not matched to a gene: 2. The CDR3 runs 15 residues. Germline loops: CDR1 SEHNR, CDR2 FQNEAQ (reference sequence). As DNA, the CDR3 is TGTGCCAGCAGCTTAGGACAGGGGGCTCACTATGGCTACACCTTC. Its translation: CASSLGQGAHYGYTF.

This clonotype has only a few counts. The chain joins TRBV7-9 to TRBJ2-3; D remains unclear. V was clipped by 5 bases and J by 4 bases, with 22 bases between them. Germline CDR1 reads SEHNR; CDR2 reads FQNEAQ (reference sequence). This CDR3 has 17 residues. CDR3 in DNA: TGTGCCAGCAGCCCTAAGTCCGCAGGCATAATTTCAGATACGCAGTATTTT. This codes for CASSPKSAGIISDTQYF.

This rearrangement joins TRBV12-3 or TRBV12-4 to TRBJ2-6; possibly TRBD1 or TRBD2 for D (5 bases each). The germline V and J ends were trimmed by 6 bases and 1 base, with 10 bases remaining between them. The CDR3 totals 15 residues. CDR3 sequence: CASRTRGSGANVLTF. The CDR3 DNA reads TGTGCCAGCAGGACGAGGGGATCTGGGGCCAACGTCCTGACTTTC.

On this clonotype: This CDR3 is missing its conserved last phenylalanine or tryptophan, likely due to a read error. The rearrangement joins TRBV11-2 to TRBJ1-1, with unresolved D. Per the germline V gene, CDR1 is SGHAT and CDR2 is FQNNGV. There are 13 residues in the CDR3. Trimming stripped 3 bases from V and 4 bases from J, with 9 bases between. CDR3 sequence: CASSLRLGTEAFL. DNA of the CDR3: TGTGCCAGCAGCTTGAGATTAGGCACTGAAGCTTTCCTT.

The gene calls are TRBV28 and TRBJ2-1, with D perhaps matching TRBD1 (6 bases). CDR3 length: 15 residues. CDR1 and CDR2 from the germline V gene are MDHEN and SYDVKM. Trimming stripped 5 bases from V and 2 bases from J, with 13 bases between. The CDR3 DNA reads as TGTGCCAGCAGTGCAGGACAGATCCCCTACAATGAGCAGTTCTTC. Its translation: CASSAGQIPYNEQFF.

The chain is built from TRBV15 and TRBJ1-4; D is unresolved. Between the trimmed V and J ends, which lost 0 bases and 8 bases, there was a span of 7 bases. There are 13 residues in the CDR3. Germline V gene sequence: CDR1 LNHNV, CDR2 YYDKDF (reference sequence). Here the CDR3 DNA reads TGTGCCACCAGCAGAGATCAGAGGGAAAAACTGTTTTTT. Protein product: CATSRDQREKLFF.

The CDR3 DNA sequence: TGTGCCAGCACCCGGTTGCTGGGGGCCAATGAGCAGTTCTTC. Protein product: CASTRLLGANEQFF. The chain couples TRBV28 to TRBJ2-1, with a tentative D call TRBD1 (6 bases). This CDR3 contains 14 residues. Germline CDR1 is MDHEN and CDR2 is SYDVKM. V gave up 7 bases and J gave up 6 bases, with 16 bases separating them.

Comment on this clonotype: At one boundary the junction diverges from the germline segment, which might be a read error. J is TRBJ1-2 and V is TRBV10-2; 9 bases agree with TRBD1. Germline values: CDR1 WSHSY, CDR2 SAAADI. There are 15 residues in the CDR3. CDR3 residues: CATRDRAISNYGYTF. The CDR3 DNA reads TGTGCCACCCGGGACAGGGCTATTTCTAACTATGGCTACACCTTC.

The rearrangement links TRBV28 to TRBJ2-7; a weak D match, TRBD2 (5 bases). Deletions cut 3 bases from V and 4 bases from J, with 13 bases between. The length of the CDR3 is 14 residues. The V gene's germline CDR1 is MDHEN and CDR2 SYDVKM. For the CDR3, the DNA is TGTGCCAGCAGTTTGCAGGAGAGGGATTACGAGCAGTACTTC. It codes for CASSLQERDYEQYF.

The V and J genes are TRBV11-1 and TRBJ1-2; 7 bases are shared with TRBD1. Germline CDR1 and CDR2: SGHAT and FQDESV (reference sequence). The CDR3 is 14 amino acids. With V trimmed by 5 bases and J by 4 bases, 7 bases remained unmatched. In DNA form, the CDR3 reads TGTGCCAGCAGCCCGGGACAGCCCCGCTATGGCTACACCTTC. It codes for CASSPGQPRYGYTF.

In its sample, this clonotype was seen once. This chain joins TRBV29-1 and TRBJ2-1; 8 bases fit TRBD1. V was clipped by 7 bases and J by 4 bases; unmatched bases: 9. The CDR3 covers 14 residues. Looked up from germline, CDR1 is SQVTM and CDR2 is ANQGSEA. CDR3 amino acids: CSGGWDRPYNEQFF. The CDR3 region has the DNA TGCAGCGGGGGCTGGGACAGGCCTTACAATGAGCAGTTCTTC.

The chain employs TRBV6-1 and TRBJ2-7; D remains ambiguous. The germline CDR1 and CDR2 sequences are MNHNS and SASEGT. Trimming took off 6 bases at V and 6 bases at J, with 6 bases between the two ends. This CDR3 is 10 amino acids long. CDR3 bases: TGTGCCAGCAGCATGTGCGAGCAGTACTTC. Amino acid sequence: CASSMCEQYF.

This rearrangement joins TRBV6-1 to TRBJ1-1; unclear D gene. From germline, CDR1 is MNHNS and CDR2 SASEGT. This CDR3 has 13 amino acids. V lost 3 bases and J lost 4, with 9 bases in between. Here the CDR3 reads CASSDRRATEAFF. CDR3 coding DNA: TGTGCCAGCAGTGACCGACGGGCCACTGAAGCTTTCTTT.

This clonotype was counted only a few times. CDR3 nucleotides: TGCAGTGCTAGAGATAAAGGTCGCAATCAGCCCCAGCATTTT. It yields the protein CSARDKGRNQPQHF. The J gene is TRBJ1-5, the V gene TRBV20-1, with D uncertain. This CDR3 comprises 14 residues. Trimming removed 0 bases from V and 2 bases from J, with 8 bases in between. CDR1 DFQATT and CDR2 SNEGSKA come from the germline V gene (reference sequence).

This sequence joins TRBV6-2 or TRBV6-3 and TRBJ2-1; 9 positions match TRBD1. Germline-derived CDR1 and CDR2 are MNHEY and SVGEGT. This CDR3 is 15 amino acids long. Trimming at V came to 8 bases and at J to 11 bases, leaving 16 bases not matched to a gene. The CDR3, as DNA: TGTGCCAGCGACCAATACCGGACAGGGGATAATAAGCAGTTCTTC. This encodes CASDQYRTGDNKQFF.

This clonotype was picked up many times. V is TRBV6-2 or TRBV6-3 and J is TRBJ2-7, with TRBD2 identical over 8 bases. The CDR3 contains 13 residues. V lost 4 bases, J lost 3 bases, and 2 bases stayed unmatched. The V gene's germline CDR1 is MNHEY and CDR2 SVGEGT. CDR3 region: CASSLAGFYEQYF. The CDR3 DNA reads TGTGCCAGCAGTTTAGCGGGGTTCTACGAGCAGTACTTC.

Remarks on this clonotype: Since a much larger clone is just one base distant, this may be a read error. This CDR3 fails to terminate in the conserved phenylalanine or tryptophan, so it likely reflects a read error. This chain joins TRBV27 and TRBJ1-1, with D possibly TRBD1 on 5 matching bases. Germline V gene lookup returns CDR1 MNHEY and CDR2 SMNVEV (reference sequence). The CDR3 is 12 residues long. Between the trimmed V and J ends, which lost 4 bases and 4 bases, there was a span of 7 bases. CDR3 sequence: CASSSGGTEAFL. In nucleotides, the CDR3 is TGTGCCAGCAGTTCCGGGGGCACTGAAGCTTTCCTT.

As for this clonotype: The CDR3 end shows no conserved phenylalanine or tryptophan, and so a read error is likely. The chain couples TRBV6-2 or TRBV6-3 to TRBJ2-3; D call uncertain. V lost 10 bases to trimming and J lost 0 bases, with 26 bases between them. Germline V lookup: CDR1 MNHEY, CDR2 SVGEGT. CDR3 length: 18 amino acids. The CDR3 DNA is TGTGCCACCAGCGTAACCTCGACCGCGAACCCTAGCACAGATACGCAGTATTCT. Translated: CATSVTSTANPSTDTQYS.

In its sample, this clonotype was seen many times. A junction end diverges from the germline sequence, so it may reflect a read error. The V gene is TRBV27, the J gene TRBJ2-3; D assignment may be TRBD1 or TRBD2 (5 bases each). The CDR3 consists of 16 residues. The V gene's germline CDR1 is MNHEY and CDR2 SMNVEV (reference sequence). The CDR3 nucleotides read TGTGCCAGTAGTTCCGCCGGACGGTATTTCGGGACCATGCAGTATTTT. The encoded protein is CASSSAGRYFGTMQYF.

This clonotype has ten or more counts. V is TRBV28 and J is TRBJ1-5, with D possibly matching TRBD1 (5 bases). There are 13 residues in the CDR3. Trimming removed 6 bases from V and 3 bases from J, with 9 bases in between. In germline, CDR1 is MDHEN, CDR2 SYDVKM. The CDR3 region has the DNA TGTGCCAGCAGCCGGGACCACAATCAGCCCCAGCATTTT. Translated: CASSRDHNQPQHF.

CDR3 nucleotide sequence: TGTGCCAGCAAGACGACTATGAAAGAAAATTCACCCCTCCACTTT. Amino acid sequence: CASKTTMKENSPLHF. The V gene is TRBV6-1, the J gene TRBJ1-6; D gene unclear. V lost 7 bases and J lost 7, with 17 bases in between. The CDR3 extends over 15 amino acids. CDR1 and CDR2 from the germline V gene are MNHNS and SASEGT.

This clonotype appeared a few times. The chain links TRBV6-5 to TRBJ1-2; 7 bases match TRBD1. The ends lost 2 bases at V and 4 bases at J; junction bases unmatched: 10. CDR1 and CDR2 (germline): MNHEY, SVGAGI. This CDR3 has 16 amino acids. CDR3 nucleotides: TGTGCCAGCAGTTACCGACGGGACAGCCCAGCCTATGGCTACACCTTC. This sequence encodes CASSYRRDSPAYGYTF.

A note on this clonotype: A junction end diverges from the germline sequence, so it may reflect a read error. This chain uses TRBV15 with TRBJ1-6; 8 nucleotides line up with TRBD1. Germline lookup yields CDR1 LNHNV and CDR2 YYDKDF (reference sequence). The CDR3 is 19 amino acids. CDR3 loop: CATIRDPRAGGFNNSPLHF. CDR3 bases: TGTGCCACCATCAGAGATCCTAGGGCAGGGGGCTTCAATAATTCACCCCTCCACTTT.